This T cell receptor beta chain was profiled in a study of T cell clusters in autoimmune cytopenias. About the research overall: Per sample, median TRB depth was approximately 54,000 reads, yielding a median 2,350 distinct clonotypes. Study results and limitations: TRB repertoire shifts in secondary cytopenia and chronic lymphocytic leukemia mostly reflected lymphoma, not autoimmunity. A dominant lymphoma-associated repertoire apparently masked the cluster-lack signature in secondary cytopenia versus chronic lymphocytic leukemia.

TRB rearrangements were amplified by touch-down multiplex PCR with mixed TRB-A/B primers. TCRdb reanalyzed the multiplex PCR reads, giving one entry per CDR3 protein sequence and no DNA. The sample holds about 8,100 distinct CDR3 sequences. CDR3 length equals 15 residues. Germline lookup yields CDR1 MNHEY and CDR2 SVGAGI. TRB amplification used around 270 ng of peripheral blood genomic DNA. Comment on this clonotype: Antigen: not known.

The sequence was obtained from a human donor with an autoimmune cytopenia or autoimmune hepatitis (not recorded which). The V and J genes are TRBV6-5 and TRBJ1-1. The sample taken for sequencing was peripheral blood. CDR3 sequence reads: CASSYSGNLDTEAFF.